Following are 25 T cell receptor beta chains from one sample sequenced in a study of blood T cell repertoires in COVID-19 (TCRdb year 2020). The library came from the immunoSEQ multiplex PCR assay. In TCRdb, the immuneACCESS table is reduced to in-frame sequences with V and J assigned. These tables do not hold every clone; where another copy was compared, an unresolved V gene accounts for under half, and the others remain unexplained. The sample profile shows more than 95,000 clones; over 75% of them were found once. Jointly, the top ten make up roughly 13% of the sample. The sequenced sample was peripheral blood. These receptors came from a human donor in a cohort sampled during active or convalescent COVID-19.

The V and J genes are TRBV11-2 and TRBJ1-1; unclear D gene. The CDR3 sequence is 13 residues long. CDR1 and CDR2 from the germline V gene are SGHAT and FQNNGV. V dropped 5 bases and J dropped 1 base, with 8 bases sitting between them. CDR3 in amino acids: CASSANRNTEAFF. CDR3 coding DNA: TGTGCCAGCAGCGCAAACAGGAACACTGAAGCTTTCTTT.

V usage is TRBV4-1 and J usage is TRBJ2-1, with 7 bases matching TRBD1. The junction had 17 bases not matched to a gene; V was cut back by 4 bases and J by 8 bases. Germline CDR1 and CDR2: MGHRA and YSYEKL. CDR3 length equals 17 residues. CDR3 nucleotides: TGCGCCAGCAGCCCCCTGCCAGGGACAGCCCGTCTCGATGAGCAGTTCTTC. As protein: CASSPLPGTARLDEQFF.

The chain is built from TRBV11-2 and TRBJ2-2, with TRBD1 matching over 8 bases. The V gene end was trimmed by 7 bases and the J gene end by 7 bases; junction bases not matched to a gene: 11. The CDR3 totals 15 residues. The V gene's germline CDR1 is SGHAT and CDR2 FQNNGV. DNA of the CDR3: TGTGCCAGCAAACGCGGACAGGGTAACTTCGGGGAGCTGTTTTTT. Its translation: CASKRGQGNFGELFF.

The gene calls are TRBV5-1 and TRBJ1-2; unclear D gene. V gave up 0 bases and J gave up 1 base, with 10 bases separating them. CDR3 length equals 15 residues. CDR1 and CDR2 (germline): SGHRS, YFSETQ. As DNA, the CDR3 is TGCGCCAGCAGCTTGGATTTTGGCAGTAACTATGGCTACACCTTC. Its protein product is CASSLDFGSNYGYTF.

The chain combines TRBV28 with TRBJ1-2, with 8 bases aligning to TRBD1. This CDR3 contains 14 residues. Germline CDR1 MDHEN, CDR2 SYDVKM. V was clipped by 6 bases and J by 7 bases; unmatched bases: 10. CDR3 sequence (DNA): TGTGCCAGCAGCAACGGGGGACAGGTGTTTGGCTACACCTTC. Amino acid sequence: CASSNGGQVFGYTF.

The chain uses TRBV2 and TRBJ1-1; TRBD1 is a possible D gene (5 bases). Germline-derived CDR1 and CDR2 are SNHLY and FYNNEI. The ends were cut back, 10 bases at V and 5 bases at J, with 20 bases in the middle. The CDR3 is 14 residues long. The CDR3 loop reads CATLDTRDVTEAFF. The DNA of the CDR3 is TGTGCCACCCTGGACACAAGGGATGTAACTGAAGCTTTCTTT.

The chain carries TRBV4-3 and TRBJ2-1, with TRBD2 matching 11 bases. CDR1 is LGHNA, CDR2 YSLEER, per germline. CDR3 length: 18 amino acids. With V trimmed by 2 bases and J by 4 bases, 10 bases remained unmatched. The CDR3 region has the DNA TGCGCCAGCAGCCAACAATTAGCGGGGGGGCCCCAGTACAATGAGCAGTTCTTC. Amino acids: CASSQQLAGGPQYNEQFF.

The chain links TRBV6-5 to TRBJ1-3, with D maybe TRBD1 (5 bases). In germline, CDR1 is MNHEY, CDR2 SVGAGI. The V end lost 6 bases, the J end lost 1 base, and 13 bases lay between the germline ends. The CDR3 sequence is 15 residues long. The CDR3 protein is CASRLTVRSGNTIYF. The CDR3 coding sequence is TGTGCCAGCAGATTGACAGTACGATCTGGAAACACCATATATTTT.

V is TRBV5-4 and J is TRBJ1-1; possibly TRBD1 for D (6 bases). CDR3 size: 14 residues. From germline, CDR1 is SGHNT and CDR2 YYREEE (reference sequence). V was trimmed by 6 bases and J by 0 bases, leaving 12 bases between them. The CDR3 loop is CASTRDRLNTEAFF. CDR3 sequence (DNA): TGTGCCAGCACCCGTGACAGGCTGAACACTGAAGCTTTCTTT.

This clone was seen repeatedly, ten times or more. This sequence joins TRBV6-5 and TRBJ1-5; 9 bases are shared with TRBD1. Trimming took 6 bases from V and 7 from J; bases not matched to a gene: 7. Germline loops: CDR1 MNHEY, CDR2 SVGAGI. This CDR3 has 14 amino acids. This CDR3 reads CASSRRTGEQPQHF. CDR3 in DNA: TGTGCCAGCAGCCGCCGGACAGGGGAGCAGCCCCAGCATTTT.

V and J are TRBV7-2 and TRBJ1-3; 8 bases align to TRBD1. CDR1 SGHTA and CDR2 FQGNSA come from the germline V gene. CDR3 length equals 17 residues. Unmatched junction bases numbered 6, after V lost 1 base and J lost 1 base. DNA of the CDR3: TGTGCCAGCAGCTTAGTGGGCAGGGGGCTGTCTGGAAACACCATATATTTT. It is translated as CASSLVGRGLSGNTIYF.

The J gene is TRBJ1-2, the V gene TRBV19; no firm D call. V was shortened by 3 bases and J by 8 bases, with 19 bases between the two germline ends. The CDR3 is 15 amino acids. CDR1 and CDR2 (germline): LNHDA, SQIVND (reference sequence). In DNA form, the CDR3 reads TGTGCCAGTAGTATCGGCTACGGCGGGTTCGGAGGCTACACCTTC. It codes for CASSIGYGGFGGYTF.

This clone has just one count. V is TRBV4-2 and J is TRBJ2-2; 7 bases are a match to TRBD1. The CDR3 is 14 residues long. V was pared by 3 bases and J by 6 bases, with 4 bases of the junction left unmatched. In germline, CDR1 is LGHNA, CDR2 YNFKEQ. Here the CDR3 reads CASSQADRAGELFF. CDR3 coding DNA: TGTGCCAGCAGCCAGGCAGACAGGGCCGGGGAGCTGTTTTTT.

This clone was seen only a few times. V and J are TRBV28 and TRBJ2-1; a possible D gene is TRBD1 (6 bases). Germline V gives CDR1 MDHEN, CDR2 SYDVKM. With 5 bases removed from V and 7 bases from J, the gap between germline ends came to 24 bases. The length of the CDR3 is 17 residues. CDR3 region: CASSSRRGPARGNEQFF. The CDR3 DNA reads as TGTGCCAGCAGTAGCAGACGAGGGCCAGCGAGGGGGAATGAGCAGTTCTTC.

This chain connects TRBV2 to TRBJ2-7, with D possibly being TRBD1 (6 bases). The V and J ends lost 8 bases and 3 bases respectively, with 11 bases between them. The CDR3 runs 12 residues. The germline V gene encodes CDR1 SNHLY and CDR2 FYNNEI. Here the CDR3 reads CASRQQGYEQYF. The CDR3 bases are TGTGCCAGCCGCCAACAGGGCTACGAGCAGTACTTC.

CDR3 amino acids: CASSSTGQGGYGYTF. DNA for the CDR3: TGTGCCAGCAGCTCCACGGGACAGGGGGGCTATGGCTACACCTTC. V gene TRBV7-8 combines with J gene TRBJ1-2; 11 bases line up with TRBD1. CDR1 SGHVS and CDR2 FQNEAQ come from the germline V gene. V shed 4 bases, J shed 4 bases, and the junction held 5 bases outside the gene matches. The CDR3 runs 15 residues.

The chain recombines TRBV7-9 with TRBJ2-7, with D uncertain. The CDR3 length is 12 residues. The germline V gene has CDR1 SEHNR and CDR2 FQNEAQ (reference sequence). V lost 5 bases to trimming and J lost 3 bases, with 8 bases between them. CDR3 sequence reads: CASSRDYYEQYF. The DNA for the CDR3 is TGTGCCAGCAGCCGCGATTACTACGAGCAGTACTTC.

This chain connects TRBV12-3 or TRBV12-4 to TRBJ2-3, with D maybe TRBD1 (6 bases). This CDR3 is 12 amino acids long. The V end lost 6 bases, the J end lost 4 bases, and 8 bases lay between the germline ends. CDR3 in amino acids: CASRRTADTQYF. CDR3 bases: TGTGCCAGCAGACGGACAGCAGATACGCAGTATTTT.

The V and J genes are TRBV12-5 and TRBJ2-2, with 10 positions matching TRBD1. This CDR3 contains 17 residues. Germline values: CDR1 LGHNT, CDR2 FRNRAP. The J segment lost 4 bases and the V segment lost 2 bases, leaving 7 bases of the junction unmatched. CDR3 nucleotide sequence: TGTGCTAGTGGTTTGTCTCCGGGGACAGGGGTCACCGGGGAGCTGTTTTTT. Its translation is CASGLSPGTGVTGELFF.

The rearrangement links TRBV3-1 (or the pseudogene TRBV3-2) to TRBJ1-2; D is possibly TRBD1 (6 bases). The germline V and J ends were trimmed by 4 bases and 0 bases, with 12 bases remaining between them. The CDR3 consists of 15 residues. Germline V gene sequence: CDR1 LGHDT, CDR2 YNNKEL (reference sequence). CDR3 amino acids: CASSRGEGANYGYTF. The CDR3 bases are TGTGCCAGCAGCCGTGGGGAGGGGGCTAACTATGGCTACACCTTC.

The chain has TRBV7-2 and TRBJ1-3, with D perhaps TRBD1 (5 bases). The CDR3 is made up of 16 amino acids. CDR1 is SGHTA and CDR2 is FQGNSA in the germline V gene. The V end was cut by 5 bases, the J end by 3 bases, with 17 bases between. The CDR3 reads CASSPNGGLGGNTIYF. CDR3 in DNA: TGTGCCAGCAGCCCAAACGGGGGACTAGGTGGAAACACCATATATTTT.

The J gene is TRBJ1-2, the V gene TRBV5-6; TRBD1 agrees at 8 bases. The V and J ends lost 1 base and 3 bases, in that order; junction bases with no gene match: 8. CDR3 length equals 16 residues. Germline CDR1 reads SGHDT; CDR2 reads YYEEEE. The CDR3 here is CASSLLRQGSDYGYTF. CDR3 bases: TGTGCCAGCAGCTTGTTAAGACAGGGGAGTGACTATGGCTACACCTTC.

The rearrangement links TRBV12-3 or TRBV12-4 to TRBJ1-1, with D unresolved. The CDR3 sequence is 13 residues long. V shed 1 base and J shed 3 bases, with 6 bases lying between them. CDR3 residues: CASSLERDTEAFF. The CDR3 DNA is TGTGCCAGCAGTTTAGAACGGGACACTGAAGCTTTCTTT.

The chain recombines TRBV21-1 with TRBJ2-7; the table's D call of TRBD2 was not tested on the DNA. TRBV21-1 corresponds to a pseudogene. The CDR3 has 15 amino acids. As DNA, the CDR3 is TGTGCCAGCAGTAAGAATAGCCAGACGACCCTCGAGCAGTACTTC. Translated: CASSKNSQTTLEQYF.

The CDR3 coding sequence is TGTGCCAGCAGTGGGACAGGTTTGGGCTCTAGCTACGAGCAGTACTTC. Amino acids: CASSGTGLGSSYEQYF. The genes are TRBV6-2 or TRBV6-3 and TRBJ2-7; 8 bases align to TRBD1. The CDR3 length is 16 residues. The germline gives CDR1 MNHEY, CDR2 SVGEGT. Trimming at V came to 5 bases and at J to 3 bases, leaving 12 bases not matched to a gene.